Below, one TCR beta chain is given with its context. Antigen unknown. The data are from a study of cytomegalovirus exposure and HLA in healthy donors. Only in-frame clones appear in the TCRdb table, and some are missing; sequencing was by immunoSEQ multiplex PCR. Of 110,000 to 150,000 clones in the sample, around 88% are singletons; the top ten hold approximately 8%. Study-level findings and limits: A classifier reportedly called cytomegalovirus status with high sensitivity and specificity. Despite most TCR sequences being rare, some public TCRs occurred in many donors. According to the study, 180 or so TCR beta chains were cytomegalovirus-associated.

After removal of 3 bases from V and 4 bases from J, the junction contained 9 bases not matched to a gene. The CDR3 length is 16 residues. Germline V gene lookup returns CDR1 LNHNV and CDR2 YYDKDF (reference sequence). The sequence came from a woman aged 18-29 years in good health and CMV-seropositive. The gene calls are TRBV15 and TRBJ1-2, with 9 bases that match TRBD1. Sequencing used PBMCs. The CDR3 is CATSSQPTGGGYGYTF. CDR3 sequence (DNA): TGTGCCACCAGCAGCCAGCCAACAGGGGGCGGCTATGGCTACACCTTC.